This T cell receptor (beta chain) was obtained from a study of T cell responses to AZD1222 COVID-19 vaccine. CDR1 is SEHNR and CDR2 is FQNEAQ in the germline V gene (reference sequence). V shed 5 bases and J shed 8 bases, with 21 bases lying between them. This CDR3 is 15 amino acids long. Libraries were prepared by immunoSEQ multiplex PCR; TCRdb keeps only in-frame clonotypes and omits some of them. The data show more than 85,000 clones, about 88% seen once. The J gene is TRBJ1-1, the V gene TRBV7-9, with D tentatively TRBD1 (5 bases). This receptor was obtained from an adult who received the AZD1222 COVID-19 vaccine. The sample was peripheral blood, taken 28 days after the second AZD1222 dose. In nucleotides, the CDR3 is TGTGCCAGCAGCCCACCAACGCGGGGGAAGATGGAAGCTTTCTTT. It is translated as CASSPPTRGKMEAFF.